The 19 T cell receptor beta chains below all came from one sample that was sequenced in a study of spatial heterogeneity in lung cancer (dated by TCRdb to the late 2010s). Libraries were constructed by 5' RACE. Instrument on record: NextSeq 500. TCRdb took the public reads, trimmed them with fastp at Q25, ran MiXCR for clone calling and kept in-frame beta chains. Every CDR3 protein is listed once, alongside the most common genes and DNA of its rows. This sample lists over 15,000 distinct CDR3 sequences; over 15% were detected once. The ten largest clonotypes hold around 5.9% of the sample. The intended sense of this specimen's time point label: blood at routine non-recurrence follow-up after resection. Sequences were derived from PBMCs, sampled at follow-up. All receptors derive from a male donor with early-stage non-small cell lung cancer.

This clonotype is classed as medium-sized. Written as DNA, the CDR3 is TGTGCCAGCAGCCCCACTCATTACAATGAGCAGTTCTTC. Amino acid sequence: CASSPTHYNEQFF. The rearrangement uses TRBV27 and TRBJ2-1, with D hard to call. Looked up from germline, CDR1 is MNHEY and CDR2 is SMNVEV (reference sequence). Trimming took off 6 bases at V and 4 bases at J, with 10 bases between the two ends. The CDR3 is 13 amino acids.

The chain combines TRBV5-1 with TRBJ2-3; TRBD2 is a possible D gene (5 bases). There are 17 residues in the CDR3. Deletions cut 0 bases from V and 4 bases from J, with 18 bases between. The germline gives CDR1 SGHRS, CDR2 YFSETQ. The CDR3 protein is CASSLGLNTLSADTQYF. CDR3 DNA sequence: TGCGCCAGCAGCTTGGGACTGAACACCCTTAGCGCAGATACGCAGTATTTT.

There are many counts of this clonotype. V usage is TRBV7-9 and J usage is TRBJ2-3, with D tentatively TRBD1 (5 bases). Trimming took off 7 bases at V and 1 base at J, with 9 bases between the two ends. Germline loops: CDR1 SEHNR, CDR2 FQNEAQ (reference sequence). This CDR3 comprises 13 residues. Here the CDR3 DNA reads TGTGCCAGCACAGGGCAGGGCACAGATACGCAGTATTTT. Its protein product is CASTGQGTDTQYF.

In its sample, this clonotype was seen a few times. CDR3 residues: CASSPQPVSSGNTIYF. The CDR3 region has the DNA TGTGCCAGCAGCCCACAACCAGTGAGCTCTGGAAACACCATATATTTT. The gene calls are TRBV7-3 and TRBJ1-3; D is undetermined. Germline assignment: CDR1 SGHTA and CDR2 FQGTGA. Trimming removed 5 bases from V and 0 bases from J, with 14 bases in between. The CDR3 sequence is 16 residues long.

The table lists this clonotype with many counts. The chain employs TRBV20-1 and TRBJ2-5; maybe TRBD2 (6 bases). Germline CDR1 DFQATT, CDR2 SNEGSKA (reference sequence). Between the trimmed V and J ends, which lost 0 bases and 4 bases, there was a span of 12 bases. The CDR3 totals 14 residues. Written as DNA, the CDR3 is TGCAGTGCTAGAGATTCGGGGACTGGAGAGACCCAGTACTTC. Translation gives CSARDSGTGETQYF.

This clonotype counts as medium-sized. The rearrangement links TRBV18 to TRBJ2-7, with 8 bases fitting TRBD1. The CDR3 is 16 residues long. V was clipped by 3 bases and J by 1 base; unmatched bases: 8. The germline gives CDR1 KGHSH, CDR2 LQKENI. The CDR3 region has the DNA TGTGCCAGCTCACCGGCAACCGGGACAGGTTCCTACGAGCAGTACTTC. Translating gives CASSPATGTGSYEQYF.

This clonotype was picked up many times. This chain links TRBV20-1 with TRBJ1-4; D gene unclear. Germline V gene lookup returns CDR1 DFQATT and CDR2 SNEGSKA (reference sequence). This CDR3 is built from 14 residues. Between the trimmed V and J ends, which lost 6 bases and 8 bases, there was a span of 19 bases. The chain's CDR3 is CSATAPTQREKLFF. The CDR3 nucleotides read TGCAGTGCAACCGCGCCAACCCAACGAGAAAAACTGTTTTTT.

Judged by abundance, this clonotype is medium-sized. The V and J genes are TRBV19 and TRBJ1-5; TRBD1 matches at 8 bases. The CDR3 consists of 15 residues. J lost 5 bases, V lost 3 bases, and 6 bases had no gene match. Germline V gives CDR1 LNHDA, CDR2 SQIVND (reference sequence). This chain's CDR3 is CASSMAGGVDQPQHF. The CDR3 nucleotides are TGTGCCAGTAGTATGGCAGGGGGCGTTGATCAGCCCCAGCATTTT.

This clonotype was seen a handful of times. This chain joins TRBV20-1 and TRBJ2-7; TRBD1 aligns across 10 bases. This CDR3 is 14 amino acids long. V shed 2 bases and J 5 bases; nucleotides not matched to a gene: 6. Germline-derived CDR1 and CDR2 are DFQATT and SNEGSKA (reference sequence). CDR3 protein: CSARIPGQGHEQYF. The DNA for the CDR3 is TGCAGTGCTAGAATCCCGGGACAGGGGCACGAGCAGTACTTC.

This clonotype appeared many times. The chain joins TRBV19 to TRBJ1-1; D remains ambiguous. The ends were cut back, 5 bases at V and 3 bases at J, with 10 bases in the middle. CDR1 and CDR2 from the germline V gene are LNHDA and SQIVND (reference sequence). The CDR3 length is 13 residues. The CDR3 coding sequence is TGTGCCAGTAGTCCGACGGGGTACACTGAAGCTTTCTTT. Translated, it gives CASSPTGYTEAFF.

This clonotype showed up many times. The V call is TRBV28, the J call TRBJ2-7; D not certain. The CDR3 sequence is 12 residues long. Trimming took off 7 bases at V and 0 bases at J, with 7 bases between the two ends. Germline CDR1 is MDHEN and CDR2 is SYDVKM. CDR3 in amino acids: CASKASSYEQYF. Written as DNA, the CDR3 is TGTGCCAGCAAGGCGAGCTCCTACGAGCAGTACTTC.

Many counts were recorded for this clonotype. This chain connects TRBV7-2 to TRBJ2-1; 11 bases align to TRBD2. Germline V gene data show CDR1 as SGHTA and CDR2 as FQGNSA. The CDR3 has 13 residues. V was pared by 3 bases and J by 10 bases, with 2 bases of the junction left unmatched. CDR3 nucleotides: TGTGCCAGCAGCTTCTCTAGCGGGGGGGAGCAGTTCTTC. It specifies CASSFSSGGEQFF. The variable domain in full, with the rest retrieved from reference TRBV7-2 and TRBJ2-1, is GAGVSQSPSNKVTEKGKDVELRCDPISGHTALYWYRQSLGQGLEFLIYFQGNSAPDKSGLPSDRFSAERTGGSVSTLTIQRTQQEDSAVYLCASSFSSGGEQFFGPGTRLTVL.

This clonotype was detected many times. This chain connects TRBV4-1 to TRBJ2-6, with D tentatively TRBD2 (5 bases). In germline, CDR1 is MGHRA, CDR2 YSYEKL. The length of the CDR3 is 17 residues. Trimming stripped 7 bases from V and 0 bases from J, with 16 bases between. CDR3 loop: CASTLNMGSSGANVLTF. DNA of the CDR3: TGCGCCAGCACGCTAAACATGGGGAGCTCTGGGGCCAACGTCCTGACTTTC.

The table lists this clonotype with many counts. The V call is TRBV18, the J call TRBJ1-2, with 9 bases fitting TRBD1. There are 15 residues in the CDR3. The trim removed 6 bases at V and 4 bases at J, leaving 9 bases unmatched. Germline V gives CDR1 KGHSH, CDR2 LQKENI. The CDR3: CASSDRDRVGYGYTF. The DNA for the CDR3 is TGTGCCAGCTCGGACCGGGACAGGGTTGGCTATGGCTACACCTTC.

This clonotype was observed many times. CDR3 nucleotide sequence: TGTGCCAGCAGCTTATGGACAGGGGGCGGAAATGAGCAGTTCTTC. Translating it yields CASSLWTGGGNEQFF. The chain links TRBV7-8 to TRBJ2-1, with 11 bases fitting TRBD1. The germline V gene encodes CDR1 SGHVS and CDR2 FQNEAQ. This CDR3 region has 15 residues. Unmatched junction bases numbered 4, after V lost 2 bases and J lost 7 bases.

For this clonotype: Its ends do not fully match the called genes, so a read error is possible. The chain recombines TRBV7-7 with TRBJ2-2; 11 bases fit TRBD2. Germline V gene sequence: CDR1 SSHAT, CDR2 FNYEAQ (reference sequence). This CDR3 is built from 17 residues. DNA of the CDR3: TGTGCTAGCAGCCTCGTAGCGGGGGGGCCGGTCACCGGGGAGCTGTTTTTT. Protein sequence: CASSLVAGGPVTGELFF.

A few counts support this clonotype. The CDR3 is CAWSITGGQGNQPQHF. CDR3 bases: TGTGCCTGGAGTATTACAGGGGGCCAGGGCAATCAGCCCCAGCATTTT. J is TRBJ1-5 and V is TRBV30, with 9 bases fitting TRBD1. The CDR3 consists of 16 residues. J gave up 2 bases and V 2 bases, and 7 bases lay outside the gene matches. Germline V gives CDR1 GTSNPN, CDR2 SVGIG (reference sequence).

This clonotype was detected many times. V gene TRBV7-8 combines with J gene TRBJ1-5; tentative D call: TRBD1 (5 bases). Germline loops: CDR1 SGHVS, CDR2 FQNEAQ. Trimming pared 1 base from V and 4 bases from J, leaving 11 bases between. This CDR3 contains 15 residues. This CDR3 reads CASSLGGTMNQPQHF. The CDR3 bases are TGTGCCAGCAGCTTAGGGGGCACCATGAATCAGCCCCAGCATTTT.

This clonotype is labeled medium-sized (0.01 to 0.1%). The rearrangement uses TRBV25-1 and TRBJ2-7, with D unresolved. CDR3 length: 14 residues. Germline loops: CDR1 MGHDK, CDR2 SYGVNS. The ends were cut back, 7 bases at V and 7 bases at J, with 20 bases in the middle. CDR3 sequence: CASKNDNQLGEQYF. CDR3 in DNA: TGTGCCAGCAAGAACGACAACCAGCTCGGGGAGCAGTACTTC.